This T cell receptor (beta chain) was found in a study of cytomegalovirus exposure and HLA in healthy donors. Study-wide results and limits: In a later analysis, parvovirus B19, influenza, CMV and Epstein-Barr virus appeared linked to several top co-occurrence clusters. The sole available immune exposure information was CMV serostatus.

CDR3 size: 18 residues. Trimming left V 4 bases short and J 2 bases short, with 19 bases between. The germline V gene encodes CDR1 SGDLS and CDR2 YYNGEE. Worth noting for this clone: What it recognizes is unknown.

This PCR relied on a set of 60 Vbeta primers and 13 Jbeta primers. Data came from immunoSEQ multiplex PCR; TCRdb stores just in-frame clones and leaves some out. The data show some 150,000 clones, around 80% seen once. The source is a woman in her twenties or thirties in good health and CMV-seronegative. Sequenced input: PBMCs. The chain uses TRBV9 and TRBJ2-6; tentative D call: TRBD2 (7 bases). CDR3 sequence reads: CASSQGPSGGAGANVLTF. CDR3 nucleotide sequence: TGTGCCAGCAGCCAAGGGCCCTCGGGGGGCGCTGGGGCCAACGTCCTGACTTTC.